Each of the 19 T cell receptor beta chains below was sequenced from the same sample in a study of T cells after somatic rescue of genetic block. The repertoire was sequenced with immunoSEQ multiplex PCR; TCRdb's copy has only in-frame clones and lacks some. The profile covers 13,000 to 15,000 clones, with roughly two thirds appearing a single time and more than 13% taken by the ten largest. Sequencing used peripheral blood mononuclear cells (PBMCs). Receptors originate from a boy aged 5-17 years.

This chain connects TRBV5-6 to TRBJ2-3; D possibly corresponds to TRBD1 (6 bases). Looked up from germline, CDR1 is SGHDT and CDR2 is YYEEEE. Trimming left V 4 bases short and J 4 bases short, with 13 bases between. This CDR3 has 14 amino acids. The CDR3 DNA follows: TGTGCCAGCAGCGCCGCTTCAGGGGCAGATACGCAGTATTTT. This codes for CASSAASGADTQYF.

V is TRBV5-1 and J is TRBJ1-6; 7 bases match TRBD1. Germline loops: CDR1 SGHRS, CDR2 YFSETQ. The CDR3 runs 14 residues. J lost 6 bases, V lost 2 bases, and 2 bases had no gene match. In nucleotides, the CDR3 is TGCGCCAGCAGCTTAGGGGGCTCTAATTCACCCCTCCACTTT. Its translation: CASSLGGSNSPLHF.

This rearrangement joins TRBV6-6 to TRBJ2-5; 10 bases line up with TRBD1. The CDR3 is made up of 13 amino acids. V lost 7 bases to trimming and J lost 4 bases; unmatched junction nucleotides: 3. Per germline, CDR1 MNHNY and CDR2 SVGAGI (reference sequence). CDR3 DNA: TGTGCCAGCACCTGGACAGGGGGAGAGACCCAGTACTTC. Encoded protein: CASTWTGGETQYF.

V and J are TRBV11-2 and TRBJ2-1, with D hard to call. V lost 2 bases to trimming and J lost 6 bases, with 14 bases between them. Per germline, CDR1 SGHAT and CDR2 FQNNGV. The CDR3 has 15 residues. DNA for the CDR3: TGTGCCAGCAGCTTACCCCAACCCCCGGTCAATGAGCAGTTCTTC. Protein sequence: CASSLPQPPVNEQFF.

The V and J genes are TRBV4-1 and TRBJ2-5; 12 bases align to TRBD2. Germline V CDR1 and CDR2: MGHRA, YSYEKL. The CDR3 runs 17 residues. The V and J ends lost 1 base and 4 bases, in that order; junction bases with no gene match: 7. The CDR3 loop reads CASSQAPGLAGRETQYF. For the CDR3, the DNA is TGCGCCAGCAGCCAAGCCCCCGGACTAGCGGGAAGAGAGACCCAGTACTTC.

This clone is medium-sized. The chain employs TRBV30 and TRBJ2-3; TRBD2 aligns across 9 bases. The trim removed 0 bases at V and 3 bases at J, leaving 4 bases unmatched. Germline loops: CDR1 GTSNPN, CDR2 SVGIG (reference sequence). The CDR3 contains 15 residues. CDR3 coding DNA: TGTGCCTGGAGTGTATTAGCGGGAGTTACAGATACGCAGTATTTT. It encodes CAWSVLAGVTDTQYF.

In its sample, this clone ranks as medium-sized. V usage is TRBV2 and J usage is TRBJ1-1; 7 bases align to TRBD1. The length of the CDR3 is 13 residues. Germline CDR1 and CDR2: SNHLY and FYNNEI. V shed 6 bases and J 4 bases; nucleotides not matched to a gene: 5. The CDR3 region has the DNA TGTGCCAGCAGGGGATACAGGGGCACTGAAGCTTTCTTT. This codes for CASRGYRGTEAFF.

The chain carries TRBV6-1 and TRBJ2-7, with 10 nucleotides matching TRBD1. The V gene end was trimmed by 5 bases and the J gene end by 4 bases; junction bases not matched to a gene: 5. The CDR3 spans 14 residues. Germline V CDR1 and CDR2: MNHNS, SASEGT. The CDR3 DNA reads as TGTGCCAGCAGTCACGACAGGGGGCTTTACGAGCAGTACTTC. Protein: CASSHDRGLYEQYF.

The V call is TRBV19, the J call TRBJ2-2; no clear D gene. V was pared by 8 bases and J by 4 bases, with 11 bases between. The CDR3 length is 13 residues. Germline V gene sequence: CDR1 LNHDA, CDR2 SQIVND (reference sequence). CDR3 sequence: CASAPWSTGELFF. In nucleotides, the CDR3 is TGTGCCAGTGCACCCTGGAGCACCGGGGAGCTGTTTTTT. Drawing the rest from reference TRBV19 and TRBJ2-2, the complete variable domain is DGGITQSPKYLFRKEGQNVTLSCEQNLNHDAMYWYRQDPGQGLRLIYYSQIVNDFQKGDIAEGYSVSREKKESFPLTVTSAQKNPTAFYLCASAPWSTGELFFGEGSRLTVL.

V is TRBV27 and J is TRBJ2-3; weak D call: TRBD1 (6 bases). This CDR3 is built from 18 residues. Germline V lookup: CDR1 MNHEY, CDR2 SMNVEV (reference sequence). The V end was cut by 2 bases, the J end by 3 bases, with 21 bases between. The CDR3 DNA reads as TGTGCCAGCAGTTTAAAAGGGCCTATACCAGGGGTTACAGATACGCAGTATTTT. Amino acid sequence: CASSLKGPIPGVTDTQYF.

CDR3 sequence (DNA): TGTGCCAGCGGTGGACAAACGAATGAGCAGTTCTTC. Amino acid sequence: CASGGQTNEQFF. The rearrangement uses TRBV2 and TRBJ2-1; TRBD1 might be the D (5 bases). In germline, CDR1 is SNHLY, CDR2 FYNNEI. The CDR3 is made up of 12 amino acids. Trimming left V 8 bases short and J 7 bases short, with 12 bases between.

The rearrangement links TRBV9 to TRBJ2-1; D unresolved. Per germline, CDR1 SGDLS and CDR2 YYNGEE. There are 13 residues in the CDR3. V was cut by 0 bases and J by 6 bases, with 7 bases left in between. This CDR3 is CASSVGSPNEQFF. Written as DNA, the CDR3 is TGTGCCAGCAGCGTAGGAAGCCCCAATGAGCAGTTCTTC.

This clone was found once. This chain joins TRBV19 and TRBJ2-3, with TRBD2 identical over 7 bases. V trimming: 5 bases; J trimming: 5 bases; junction bases outside the gene matches: 7. The CDR3 is made up of 14 amino acids. The germline CDR1 and CDR2 sequences are LNHDA and SQIVND (reference sequence). Here the CDR3 DNA reads TGTGCCAGTAGTCCAGGACTAGAGTTAGATACGCAGTATTTT. Its protein product is CASSPGLELDTQYF. The variable domain in full, with the rest retrieved from reference TRBV19 and TRBJ2-3, is DGGITQSPKYLFRKEGQNVTLSCEQNLNHDAMYWYRQDPGQGLRLIYYSQIVNDFQKGDIAEGYSVSREKKESFPLTVTSAQKNPTAFYLCASSPGLELDTQYFGPGTRLTVL.

The J gene is TRBJ1-3, the V gene TRBV10-3, with D uncertain. Germline V lookup: CDR1 ENHRY, CDR2 SYGVKD. The CDR3 runs 15 residues. V lost 3 bases, J lost 0 bases, and 9 bases lay in between. The CDR3 sequence: CAISEQAYSGNTIYF. CDR3 sequence (DNA): TGTGCCATCAGTGAACAAGCCTACTCTGGAAACACCATATATTTT.

The V gene is TRBV13, the J gene TRBJ2-1, with 7 bases lining up with TRBD1. This CDR3 is built from 17 residues. V lost 6 bases and J lost 8; bases outside the gene matches: 19. Germline V CDR1 and CDR2: PRHDT, FYEKMQ (reference sequence). The CDR3 region is CASRVGIGTVPRDEQFF. The CDR3 nucleotides read TGTGCCAGCAGGGTGGGAATCGGGACAGTCCCTCGGGATGAGCAGTTCTTC.

This clone was observed a few times. The chain is built from TRBV28 and TRBJ2-2; 8 nucleotides match TRBD2. J lost 3 bases, V lost 5 bases, and 5 bases had no gene match. Looked up from germline, CDR1 is MDHEN and CDR2 is SYDVKM. This CDR3 is 15 amino acids long. CDR3: CASSRPGLDTGELFF. The CDR3 bases are TGTGCCAGCAGTCGCCCGGGACTAGACACCGGGGAGCTGTTTTTT. The full variable domain, in which reference TRBV28 and TRBJ2-2 provide the parts outside the CDR3, is DVKVTQSSRYLVKRTGEKVFLECVQDMDHENMFWYRQDPGLGLRLIYFSYDVKMKEKGDIPEGYSVSREKKERFSLILESASTNQTSMYLCASSRPGLDTGELFFGEGSRLTVL.

The rearrangement links TRBV7-9 to TRBJ1-5; 7 bases match TRBD1. CDR1 and CDR2 (germline): SEHNR, FQNEAQ (reference sequence). This CDR3 spans 16 amino acids. The J segment lost 6 bases and the V segment lost 0 bases, leaving 8 bases of the junction unmatched. CDR3 loop: CASSLAGRGKGQPQHF. CDR3 nucleotides: TGTGCCAGCAGCTTAGCCGGCAGGGGGAAGGGTCAGCCCCAGCATTTT. The whole variable domain, remainder taken from reference TRBV7-9 and TRBJ1-5, is DTGVSQNPRHKITKRGQNVTFRCDPISEHNRLYWYRQTLGQGPEFLTYFQNEAQLEKSRLLSDRFSAERPKGSFSTLEIQRTEQGDSAMYLCASSLAGRGKGQPQHFGDGTRLSIL.

The rearrangement uses TRBV6-6 and TRBJ2-5; unclear D gene. Per the germline V gene, CDR1 is MNHNY and CDR2 is SVGAGI (reference sequence). Between the trimmed V and J ends, which lost 5 bases and 5 bases, there was a span of 9 bases. This CDR3 contains 12 residues. The CDR3 nucleotides are TGTGCCAGCAGTACCAGTCGGGAGACCCAGTACTTC. Its protein product is CASSTSRETQYF.

V gene TRBV7-9 combines with J gene TRBJ1-2; D gene ambiguous. This CDR3 is 14 amino acids long. The V gene lost 3 bases and the J gene lost 7 bases, with 15 bases spanning the gap. Germline assignment: CDR1 SEHNR and CDR2 FQNEAQ (reference sequence). As DNA, the CDR3 is TGTGCCAGCAGCTTGGGTAGGGCAATGGGTGGCTACACCTTC. Translating it yields CASSLGRAMGGYTF.